This is a list of T cell receptor beta chains from one sample in a study of T cells in Graves' hyperthyroidism and ophthalmopathy. Each CDR3 protein gets one entry after TCRdb re-called the multiplex PCR reads with MiXCR. The sample records more than 350,000 distinct CDR3 sequences, 15% to 20% being singletons. The material sequenced was blood. These receptors originate from a woman under 40 with Graves' hyperthyroidism that later progressed to Graves' ophthalmopathy. CDR3s include the opening cysteine and the closing phenylalanine or tryptophan. Fields, in order: V gene, J gene, clone size, D gene, CDR3 DNA, CDR3 protein. The D gene is left open where the match is weak. Part of the rows lack a size; the others show once, few, many or a class for expanded clones.

v_gene: TRBV30
j_gene: TRBJ2-3
abundance: many
d_gene: -
CDR3nt: TGTGCCTGGAGTGTACCAGCCGGTACCACAGATACGCAGTATTTT
CDR3aa: CAWSVPAGTTDTQYF

v_gene: TRBV5-8
j_gene: TRBJ2-5
abundance: many
d_gene: -
CDR3nt: TGTGCCAGCAGCTTATCGTGGCTGATGCAAGAGACCCAGTACTTC
CDR3aa: CASSLSWLMQETQYF

v_gene: TRBV20-1
j_gene: TRBJ1-5
abundance: many
d_gene: -
CDR3nt: TGCAGTGTGTCTGCTTCGGGGGGATGGAGCAATCAGCCCCAGCATTTT
CDR3aa: CSVSASGGWSNQPQHF

v_gene: TRBV27
j_gene: TRBJ1-6
abundance: many
d_gene: -
CDR3nt: TGTGCCAGCGGGGACAAGACCCTCCACTTT
CDR3aa: CASGDKTLHF

v_gene: TRBV5-1
j_gene: TRBJ2-5
abundance: -
d_gene: -
CDR3nt: TGCGCCAGCAGCTTGGAAGTAGGCGGGGAGACGTACTTC
CDR3aa: CASSLEVGGETYF

v_gene: TRBV29-1
j_gene: TRBJ1-2
abundance: many
d_gene: -
CDR3nt: TGCAGCGTACTCCGACAGAGCGGCGGCTACACCTTC
CDR3aa: CSVLRQSGGYTF

v_gene: TRBV5-8
j_gene: TRBJ2-7
abundance: many
d_gene: -
CDR3nt: TGTGCCAGCAGCTCGGGGTCGGATATCAAATTCTACGAGCAGTACTTC
CDR3aa: CASSSGSDIKFYEQYF

v_gene: TRBV7-2
j_gene: TRBJ2-3
abundance: many
d_gene: TRBD2
CDR3nt: TGTGCCAGAGTGGGACTAGCGAAAATGGCAGATACGCAGTATTTT
CDR3aa: CARVGLAKMADTQYF

v_gene: TRBV27
j_gene: TRBJ1-1
abundance: many
d_gene: TRBD1
CDR3nt: TGTGCCAGCAGTTTATATGACAGGGGGAACACTGAAGCTTTCTTT
CDR3aa: CASSLYDRGNTEAFF

v_gene: TRBV2
j_gene: TRBJ2-7
abundance: -
d_gene: TRBD2
CDR3nt: TGTGCCAGCATTGTGACTAGCGGGATAGGGGAGCAGTACTTC
CDR3aa: CASIVTSGIGEQYF

v_gene: TRBV29-1
j_gene: TRBJ1-2
abundance: -
d_gene: -
CDR3nt: TGCAGCACCTTTACTGCGGGGGGCTCCTACACCTTC
CDR3aa: CSTFTAGGSYTF

v_gene: TRBV10-3
j_gene: TRBJ1-3
abundance: few
d_gene: -
CDR3nt: TGTGCCATCAGTGAGTCAGGTTGGAGGACTTCTGGAAACACCATATATTTT
CDR3aa: CAISESGWRTSGNTIYF

v_gene: TRBV2
j_gene: TRBJ1-2
abundance: many
d_gene: TRBD1
CDR3nt: TGTGCCAGCAGGAGCGGGACAGGGTTGGTTGGCTACACCTTC
CDR3aa: CASRSGTGLVGYTF

v_gene: TRBV18
j_gene: TRBJ2-2
abundance: many
d_gene: TRBD2
CDR3nt: TGTGCCAGCTCACCGCGGGAGAGCTCCGGGGAGCTGTTTTTT
CDR3aa: CASSPRESSGELFF

v_gene: TRBV7-2
j_gene: TRBJ1-1
abundance: -
d_gene: -
CDR3nt: TGTGCCAGCAGCTCACTCCGTACTGGAACTGAAGCTTTCTTT
CDR3aa: CASSSLRTGTEAFF

v_gene: TRBV12-3/TRBV12-4
j_gene: TRBJ1-2
abundance: many
d_gene: -
CDR3nt: TGTGCCAGCAGTTTATCTGGGAGCGGCTACACCTTC
CDR3aa: CASSLSGSGYTF

v_gene: TRBV5-1
j_gene: TRBJ1-1
abundance: many
d_gene: TRBD1
CDR3nt: TGCGCCAGCAGCTCGACAGGGTCCTGGGTGAACACTGAAGCTTTCTTT
CDR3aa: CASSSTGSWVNTEAFF

v_gene: TRBV19
j_gene: TRBJ2-2
abundance: -
d_gene: -
CDR3nt: TGTGCCAGTAGTATAGAGACAAACACCGGGGAGCTGTTTTTT
CDR3aa: CASSIETNTGELFF

v_gene: TRBV12-3/TRBV12-4
j_gene: TRBJ2-1
abundance: many
d_gene: -
CDR3nt: TGTGCCAGCAGTTTATGGGTAAATGAGCAGTTCTTC
CDR3aa: CASSLWVNEQFF

v_gene: TRBV14
j_gene: TRBJ2-6
abundance: -
d_gene: -
CDR3nt: TGTGCCAGCAGCCCAAGGGGTAGGGGAGCGACGGCTGGGGCCAACGTCCTGACTTTC
CDR3aa: CASSPRGRGATAGANVLTF

v_gene: TRBV3-1
j_gene: TRBJ2-5
abundance: few
d_gene: -
CDR3nt: TGTGCCAGCGGAGGACGATACGGGGCAGAGACCCAGTACTTC
CDR3aa: CASGGRYGAETQYF

v_gene: TRBV5-1
j_gene: TRBJ2-7
abundance: -
d_gene: TRBD1
CDR3nt: TGCGCCAGCAGCTCAAGACAGGGCCCCCCGACCTACGAGCAGTACTTC
CDR3aa: CASSSRQGPPTYEQYF

v_gene: TRBV2
j_gene: TRBJ1-2
abundance: many
d_gene: TRBD1
CDR3nt: TGTGCCAGCAGTGAGACAGGGAACCATAGCTACACCTTC
CDR3aa: CASSETGNHSYTF

v_gene: TRBV6-1
j_gene: TRBJ2-1
abundance: many
d_gene: TRBD2
CDR3nt: TGTGCCAGCAGGAAGGGCCGGACTAGCGGCTACAATGAGCAGTTCTTC
CDR3aa: CASRKGRTSGYNEQFF

v_gene: TRBV7-6
j_gene: TRBJ2-1
abundance: few
d_gene: -
CDR3nt: TGTGCCAGCAGCTTAGTAGGACAGACCTACAATGAGCAGTTCTTC
CDR3aa: CASSLVGQTYNEQFF

v_gene: TRBV12-3/TRBV12-4
j_gene: TRBJ1-1
abundance: many
d_gene: -
CDR3nt: TGTGCCAGCACCGGTAATACAGCGATGAACACTGAAGCTTTCTTT
CDR3aa: CASTGNTAMNTEAFF

v_gene: TRBV15
j_gene: TRBJ2-7
abundance: many
d_gene: -
CDR3nt: TGTGCCACCAGCAGAGAGGACGGACTCTTGTACGAGCAGTACTTC
CDR3aa: CATSREDGLLYEQYF